This T cell receptor beta chain derives from a study of blood T cell repertoires in COVID-19. The CDR3 totals 16 residues. Deletions cut 2 bases from V and 5 bases from J, with 19 bases between. The germline CDR1 and CDR2 sequences are MNHNY and SVGAGI (reference sequence). Generated by immunoSEQ multiplex PCR, the TCRdb table keeps only in-frame clones and is missing some. This table has more than 300,000 clones, over 70% appearing once. This sequence originates from a woman between 45 and 60 years old with acute or convalescent COVID-19. The gene calls are TRBV6-6 and TRBJ2-7; D might be TRBD2 (6 bases). The sample was peripheral blood. CDR3 in DNA: TGTGCCAGCAGTTACGGAGGAAGTCTAGCGCAAGACGAGCAGTACTTC. This translates into CASSYGGSLAQDEQYF.